The 16 T cell receptor beta chains given below trace back to one sample, sequenced in a study of shared clonotypes between healthy human individuals. CD45RO-negative, CCR7-selected cells formed the naive CD8 fraction, which excluded terminally differentiated effector memory CD45RA+ cells. Sequencing was performed with immunoSEQ multiplex PCR; in TCRdb, only in-frame clones are kept and a portion is missing. Of around 600,000 clones listed, roughly 95% are singletons. The sequencing sample was made of naive CD8+ T cells sorted from blood. All receptors derive from a woman in her twenties or thirties in good health.

V is TRBV6-5 and J is TRBJ1-1; a possible D gene is TRBD1 (5 bases). V shed 0 bases and J shed 0 bases, with 8 bases lying between them. CDR1 and CDR2 (germline): MNHEY, SVGAGI. There are 15 residues in the CDR3. CDR3 protein: CASSYSKGMNTEAFF. CDR3 in DNA: TGTGCCAGCAGTTACTCGAAGGGGATGAACACTGAAGCTTTCTTT.

The chain combines TRBV13 with TRBJ2-5, with 10 bases lining up with TRBD2. Germline V gene lookup returns CDR1 PRHDT and CDR2 FYEKMQ (reference sequence). The CDR3 consists of 12 residues. With V trimmed by 5 bases and J by 11 bases, 5 bases remained unmatched. CDR3 nucleotide sequence: TGTGCCAGCAGCGAGGGACTAGCGAAGCAGTACTTC. Protein sequence: CASSEGLAKQYF.

This chain links TRBV19 with TRBJ1-4; perhaps TRBD1 as D (5 bases). V lost 2 bases and J lost 13, with 20 bases in between. This CDR3 has 15 residues. Germline V lookup: CDR1 LNHDA, CDR2 SQIVND (reference sequence). The CDR3 loop reads CASSIYGSSSQGLFF. CDR3 bases: TGTGCCAGTAGTATATATGGCTCGTCAAGCCAGGGACTGTTTTTT.

For this clone: Other nucleotide sequences in the sample specify the same CDR3. This chain joins TRBV7-9 and TRBJ2-7; D is uncertain. Trimming shortened V by 5 bases and J by 2 bases, and 10 bases separated the two germline ends. CDR3 size: 13 residues. Germline values: CDR1 SEHNR, CDR2 FQNEAQ (reference sequence). DNA for the CDR3: TGTGCCAGCAGCCCTAGACCCACCTACGAGCAGTACTTC. Encoded protein: CASSPRPTYEQYF.

As DNA, the CDR3 is TGTGCCAGCTGGTCCAGCACCGGGACTAGCGGGAGAACAGGATACGAGCAGTACTTC. As protein: CASWSSTGTSGRTGYEQYF. The chain employs TRBV2 and TRBJ2-7; 14 bases line up with TRBD2. The junction had 19 bases not matched to a gene; V was cut back by 8 bases and J by 4 bases. CDR1 and CDR2 from the germline V gene are SNHLY and FYNNEI. The CDR3 extends over 19 amino acids.

This rearrangement joins TRBV7-9 to TRBJ2-1; 7 nucleotides align to TRBD2. The CDR3 spans 14 residues. Germline V gene sequence: CDR1 SEHNR, CDR2 FQNEAQ (reference sequence). Germline trimming cut 5 bases from V and 9 bases from J; bases unmatched to any gene: 10. CDR3 nucleotides: TGTGCCAGCAGCCAAAGGGCGGGAGCAGGTGAGCAGTTCTTC. Amino acids: CASSQRAGAGEQFF.

This clone was detected once. The V gene is TRBV6-5, the J gene TRBJ2-1; D not certain. The CDR3 runs to 15 residues. Germline V gene lookup returns CDR1 MNHEY and CDR2 SVGAGI. The V end was cut by 5 bases, the J end by 8 bases, with 19 bases between. The CDR3 here is CASSPEALGRDEQFF. CDR3 nucleotides: TGTGCCAGCAGTCCCGAAGCCCTCGGTCGCGATGAGCAGTTCTTC.

The chain combines TRBV29-1 with TRBJ1-2; D call uncertain. The CDR3 has 12 amino acids. Trimming removed 5 bases from V and 2 bases from J, with 9 bases in between. Per the germline V gene, CDR1 is SQVTM and CDR2 is ANQGSEA. CDR3 coding DNA: TGCAGCGTTAGCGACGGGAACTATGGCTACACCTTC. Its protein product is CSVSDGNYGYTF.

The V call is TRBV4-1, the J call TRBJ2-7; D gene ambiguous. Trimming stripped 0 bases from V and 5 bases from J, with 11 bases between. Germline CDR1 reads MGHRA; CDR2 reads YSYEKL. This CDR3 comprises 14 residues. DNA of the CDR3: TGCGCCAGCAGCCAAGAGGGTGGGGTTCACGAGCAGTACTTC. It codes for CASSQEGGVHEQYF.

This clone was seen only once. The rearrangement uses TRBV27 and TRBJ2-2, with D hard to call. V gave up 4 bases and J gave up 1 base, with 10 bases separating them. Germline V gene data show CDR1 as MNHEY and CDR2 as SMNVEV (reference sequence). The CDR3 totals 15 residues. The CDR3 loop reads CASSSWSGNTGELFF. The CDR3 bases are TGTGCCAGCAGTTCATGGTCTGGGAACACCGGGGAGCTGTTTTTT.

V is TRBV6-1 and J is TRBJ2-7, with D unresolved. Germline-derived CDR1 and CDR2 are MNHNS and SASEGT. Trimming cost V 5 bases and J 4 bases, with 9 bases left between them. CDR3 length equals 12 residues. The CDR3 sequence: CASSISSYEQYF. CDR3 in DNA: TGTGCCAGCAGTATATCAAGTTACGAGCAGTACTTC.

The chain employs TRBV5-8 and TRBJ2-7; D remains unclear. Trimming left V 0 bases short and J 2 bases short, with 6 bases between. CDR1 and CDR2 (germline): SGHTS, YDEGEE. The CDR3 covers 13 residues. CDR3 residues: CASSLVAPYEQYF. The DNA of the CDR3 is TGTGCCAGCAGCTTGGTAGCTCCCTACGAGCAGTACTTC.

V and J are TRBV5-4 and TRBJ2-1; TRBD2 agrees at 8 bases. V lost 3 bases, J lost 0 bases, and 5 bases stayed unmatched. This CDR3 has 16 amino acids. Looked up from germline, CDR1 is SGHNT and CDR2 is YYREEE (reference sequence). The CDR3: CASSSFSGSSYNEQFF. Written as DNA, the CDR3 is TGTGCCAGCAGCTCTTTCAGCGGGAGCTCCTACAATGAGCAGTTCTTC. Full variable domain (missing parts from reference TRBV5-4 and TRBJ2-1): ETGVTQSPTHLIKTRGQQVTLRCSSQSGHNTVSWYQQALGQGPQFIFQYYREEENGRGNFPPRFSGLQFPNYSSELNVNALELDDSALYLCASSSFSGSSYNEQFFGPGTRLTVL.

The V call is TRBV4-1, the J call TRBJ2-5, with 13 bases identical to TRBD2. The closer fit of TRBJ2-7 to the DNA end suggests the J call may be wrong. This CDR3 has 16 amino acids. The germline V gene encodes CDR1 MGHRA and CDR2 YSYEKL. CDR3 nucleotides: TGCGCCAGCAGCCGATCCGGACTAGCGGGAGCCGACGAGCAGTACTTC. Translated: CASSRSGLAGADEQYF.

The chain combines TRBV4-1 with TRBJ2-1; D is uncertain. From germline, CDR1 is MGHRA and CDR2 YSYEKL. This CDR3 has 14 residues. The germline V and J ends were trimmed by 2 bases and 7 bases, with 12 bases remaining between them. This chain's CDR3 is CASSQHTLANEQFF. CDR3 DNA sequence: TGCGCCAGCAGCCAACACACCCTTGCGAATGAGCAGTTCTTC.

V gene TRBV9 combines with J gene TRBJ2-5, with a possible D match to TRBD2 (6 bases). The DNA matches TRBJ2-7 better at its end, which makes the J call doubtful. This CDR3 comprises 14 residues. Per germline, CDR1 SGDLS and CDR2 YYNGEE. In DNA, the CDR3 is TGTGCCAGCAGCGTAGCGGGAGAGTCCTACGAGCAGTACTTC. It translates to CASSVAGESYEQYF.